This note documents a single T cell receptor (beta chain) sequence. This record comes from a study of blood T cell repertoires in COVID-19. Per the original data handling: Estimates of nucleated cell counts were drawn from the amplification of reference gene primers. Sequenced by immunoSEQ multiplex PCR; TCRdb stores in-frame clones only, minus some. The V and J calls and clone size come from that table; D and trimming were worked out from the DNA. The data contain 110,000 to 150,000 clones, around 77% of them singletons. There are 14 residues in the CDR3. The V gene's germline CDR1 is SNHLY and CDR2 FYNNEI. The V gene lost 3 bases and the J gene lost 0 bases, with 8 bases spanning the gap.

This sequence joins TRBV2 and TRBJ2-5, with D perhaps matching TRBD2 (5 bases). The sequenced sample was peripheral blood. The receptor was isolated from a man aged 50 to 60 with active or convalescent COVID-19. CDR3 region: CASSEEDYQETQYF. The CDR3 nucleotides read TGTGCCAGCAGTGAGGAGGATTACCAAGAGACCCAGTACTTC. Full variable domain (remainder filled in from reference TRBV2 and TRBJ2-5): EPEVTQTPSHQVTQMGQEVILRCVPISNHLYFYWYRQILGQKVEFLVSFYNNEISEKSEIFDDQFSVERPDGSNFTLKIRSTKLEDSAMYFCASSEEDYQETQYFGPGTRLLVL.